This T cell receptor beta chain was captured in a study of T-cell reconstitution after alpha-beta-depleted transplantation in children. The V end was cut by 6 bases, the J end by 0 bases, with 12 bases between. The CDR3 consists of 15 residues. CDR1 SEHNR and CDR2 FQNEAQ come from the germline V gene (reference sequence). During its preparation, the TCRbeta library received unique molecular identifiers. TCRdb ran MiXCR on the PCR reads and lists one entry per CDR3 protein. The sample lists approximately 510,000 distinct CDR3 sequences, 18% occurring once. A few counts support this clonotype. Here the sequenced sample was PBMCs from the stem cell graft donor, taken from the stem cell graft. The chain links TRBV7-9 to TRBJ2-1; D remains ambiguous. The source of this sequence is a human donor who donated a stem cell graft to a child with acute lymphoblastic leukemia. CDR3 amino acids: CASRSGRTSYNEQFF. The DNA of the CDR3 is TGTGCCAGCAGGTCCGGGCGTACCTCCTACAATGAGCAGTTCTTC.